Following are 8 T cell receptor beta chains from one sample sequenced in a study of lymphopenia after photon versus proton radiotherapy. Sequencing was performed with immunoSEQ multiplex PCR; in TCRdb, only in-frame clones are kept and a portion is missing. In the table there are 68,000 or so clones, just over 90% of which are singletons. Material: peripheral blood, obtained from a patient treated with photon-based radiotherapy. Receptor source: a woman in her seventies with pancreatic cancer.

This chain connects TRBV19 to TRBJ2-1; D perhaps matches TRBD1 (7 bases). CDR3 size: 14 residues. V dropped 5 bases and J dropped 8 bases, with 16 bases sitting between them. CDR1 LNHDA and CDR2 SQIVND come from the germline V gene (reference sequence). The CDR3 protein is CASSVISRGDEQFF. In DNA, the CDR3 is TGTGCCAGTAGTGTAATCTCCAGGGGGGATGAGCAGTTCTTC. The full variable domain, its missing parts supplied by reference TRBV19 and TRBJ2-1, is DGGITQSPKYLFRKEGQNVTLSCEQNLNHDAMYWYRQDPGQGLRLIYYSQIVNDFQKGDIAEGYSVSREKKESFPLTVTSAQKNPTAFYLCASSVISRGDEQFFGPGTRLTVL.

V and J are TRBV19 and TRBJ2-2; TRBD1 aligns across 9 bases. Germline CDR1 LNHDA, CDR2 SQIVND (reference sequence). This CDR3 spans 18 amino acids. With 3 bases clipped from V and 1 base from J, the junction kept 9 bases outside the gene matches. CDR3 in amino acids: CASSMRPPGQGNTGELFF. For the CDR3, the DNA is TGTGCCAGTAGTATGCGGCCCCCGGGACAGGGGAACACCGGGGAGCTGTTTTTT.

The rearrangement uses TRBV6-5 and TRBJ2-3; 11 positions match TRBD2. This CDR3 has 16 residues. V trimming: 0 bases; J trimming: 5 bases; junction bases outside the gene matches: 4. CDR1 is MNHEY and CDR2 is SVGAGI in the germline V gene. CDR3 loop: CASSYSIGLAGDTQYF. Here the CDR3 DNA reads TGTGCCAGCAGTTACTCCATAGGACTAGCGGGAGATACGCAGTATTTT.

The J gene is TRBJ2-2, the V gene TRBV6-1, with unresolved D. Trimming pared 6 bases from V and 7 bases from J, leaving 6 bases between. CDR3 length equals 11 residues. The germline CDR1 and CDR2 sequences are MNHNS and SASEGT. The CDR3 protein is CASRGGGELFF. The CDR3 bases are TGTGCCAGCAGGGGTGGCGGGGAGCTGTTTTTT.

This sequence joins TRBV4-2 and TRBJ2-3, with 7 positions matching TRBD2. CDR1 is LGHNA, CDR2 YNFKEQ, per germline. After removal of 0 bases from V and 1 base from J, the junction contained 10 bases not matched to a gene. CDR3 length: 18 amino acids. The CDR3 coding sequence is TGTGCCAGCAGCCAAGATGTCGGACTAGGGTCTGGCACAGATACGCAGTATTTT. It encodes CASSQDVGLGSGTDTQYF.

This chain links TRBV28 with TRBJ1-2; 9 bases fit TRBD1. This CDR3 has 16 amino acids. Trimming took 4 bases from V and 8 from J; bases not matched to a gene: 14. CDR1 and CDR2 (germline): MDHEN, SYDVKM. CDR3 DNA sequence: TGTGCCAGCAGTTCTTCAACAACCGGGACAGGGTTCGGCTACACCTTC. It codes for CASSSSTTGTGFGYTF.

V gene TRBV5-1 combines with J gene TRBJ2-5; TRBD1 might be the D (6 bases). Trimming stripped 4 bases from V and 2 bases from J, with 18 bases between. Germline assignment: CDR1 SGHRS and CDR2 YFSETQ. This CDR3 contains 16 residues. The CDR3 is CASSTTRGRGQETQYF. CDR3 coding DNA: TGCGCCAGCAGCACCACCCGTGGTAGGGGGCAAGAGACCCAGTACTTC.

The J gene is TRBJ2-1, the V gene TRBV6-1, with 8 positions matching TRBD1. Trimming took 1 base from V and 2 from J; bases not matched to a gene: 7. The CDR3 has 17 residues. Germline values: CDR1 MNHNS, CDR2 SASEGT. DNA for the CDR3: TGTGCCAGCAGTGAAGATCGGACAGGGCGGACCTACAATGAGCAGTTCTTC. Translation gives CASSEDRTGRTYNEQFF.